This T cell receptor beta chain derives from a study of blood T cell repertoires in COVID-19. Study background: T cells, B-cell-depleted T cells, or PBMCs supplied cDNA or gDNA.

The method was immunoSEQ multiplex PCR; TCRdb's version includes in-frame clones alone and lacks a portion of them. The sample yields roughly 80,000 clones, less than 85% seen once. The CDR3 has 15 residues. V was trimmed by 4 bases and J by 1 base, leaving 14 bases between them. Germline CDR1 is SQVTM and CDR2 is ANQGSEA. The sequencing input was peripheral blood. The clonotype originates from a man between 65 and 80 years old with active or convalescent COVID-19. V and J are TRBV29-1 and TRBJ2-1, with D perhaps matching TRBD2 (5 bases). The chain's CDR3 is CSVGLGSGSYNEQFF. The CDR3 nucleotides read TGCAGCGTTGGGCTCGGGTCGGGGTCCTACAATGAGCAGTTCTTC.